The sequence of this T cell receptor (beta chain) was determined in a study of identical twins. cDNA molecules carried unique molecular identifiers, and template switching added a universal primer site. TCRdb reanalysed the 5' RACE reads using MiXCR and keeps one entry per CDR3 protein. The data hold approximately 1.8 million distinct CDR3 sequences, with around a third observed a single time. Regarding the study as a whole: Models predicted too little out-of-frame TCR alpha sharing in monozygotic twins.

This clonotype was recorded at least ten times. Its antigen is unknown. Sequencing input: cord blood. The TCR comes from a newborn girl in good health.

In nucleotides, the CDR3 is TGTGCCAGCTCACCGGGACTAGCGGAAGAGACCCAGTACTTC. It yields the protein CASSPGLAEETQYF. The chain is built from TRBV12-3 or TRBV12-4 and TRBJ2-5; the match to TRBD2 covers 11 bases. J gave up 3 bases and V 8 bases, and 5 bases lay outside the gene matches. This CDR3 has 14 residues.